One sample yielded the 15 T cell receptor beta chains listed below, sequenced in a study of response to subunit inactivated influenza vaccine. From the RT-PCR reads, TCRdb called clonotypes with MiXCR, one entry per CDR3 protein. The profile shows hundreds of thousands of distinct CDR3 sequences, 15% to 18% of them singletons. Here the sequenced sample was PBMCs from blood, taken approximately 13 days after vaccination. These receptor sequences come from a man aged 45-65 years who received an inactivated influenza vaccine.

This clonotype has only a few counts. This chain links TRBV20-1 with TRBJ2-1; weak D call: TRBD1 (5 bases). V was pared by 6 bases and J by 5 bases, with 11 bases between. CDR3 length equals 12 residues. CDR1 DFQATT and CDR2 SNEGSKA come from the germline V gene (reference sequence). The CDR3 DNA is TGCAGTGCCAAAAGACAGAACAATGAGCAGTTCTTC. Its translation is CSAKRQNNEQFF.

The chain employs TRBV20-1 and TRBJ2-7, with 10 bases matching TRBD2. The CDR3 runs 15 residues. With 4 bases clipped from V and 3 bases from J, the junction kept 9 bases outside the gene matches. Per the germline V gene, CDR1 is DFQATT and CDR2 is SNEGSKA (reference sequence). The CDR3 nucleotides read TGCAGTGCTAAGGACCCACTAGCGGGGAACTACGAGCAGTACTTC. The encoded protein is CSAKDPLAGNYEQYF.

This clonotype was seen ten or more times. The chain is built from TRBV12-3 or TRBV12-4 and TRBJ1-5; D is ambiguous. The germline V and J ends were trimmed by 2 bases and 6 bases, with 11 bases remaining between them. This CDR3 comprises 14 residues. CDR3 DNA: TGTGCCAGCAGTTTACGGGGTCGAGGTCAGCCCCAGCATTTT. Translation: CASSLRGRGQPQHF.

This clonotype has ten or more counts. This chain joins TRBV10-3 and TRBJ1-2; 12 bases line up with TRBD1. The CDR3 loop spans 14 amino acids. V lost 4 bases, J lost 13 bases, and 10 bases stayed unmatched. The germline V gene has CDR1 ENHRY and CDR2 SYGVKD. The CDR3 DNA follows: TGTGCCATCAGTGGCTTTGAGGGACAGGGGGCGAGCACCTTC. Residues: CAISGFEGQGASTF.

This chain connects TRBV4-1 to TRBJ1-1, with no clear D. CDR3 size: 15 residues. In germline, CDR1 is MGHRA, CDR2 YSYEKL. Trimming removed 1 base from V and 0 bases from J, with 9 bases in between. The CDR3 sequence: CASSQVSLMNTEAFF. In DNA, the CDR3 is TGCGCCAGCAGCCAAGTTTCCCTAATGAACACTGAAGCTTTCTTT.

V and J are TRBV4-1 and TRBJ2-7; 8 bases map to TRBD1. CDR3 length: 15 residues. Germline V gives CDR1 MGHRA, CDR2 YSYEKL. V gave up 3 bases and J gave up 3 bases; unmatched junction bases: 7. The CDR3 reads CASSQVLGQVYEQYF. The CDR3 DNA sequence: TGCGCCAGCAGCCAGGTCCTGGGACAGGTCTACGAGCAGTACTTC.

This clonotype was recorded at least ten times. The V gene is TRBV5-1, the J gene TRBJ2-2, with D perhaps matching TRBD1 or TRBD2 (5 bases each). The CDR3 length is 13 residues. CDR1 and CDR2 (germline): SGHRS, YFSETQ. The ends were cut back, 1 base at V and 6 bases at J, with 7 bases in the middle. The CDR3 DNA is TGCGCCAGCAGCTTGTCGGGGCCCGGGGAGCTGTTTTTT. This sequence encodes CASSLSGPGELFF.

V is TRBV3-1 and J is TRBJ2-1; 8 bases map to TRBD1. After removal of 4 bases from V and 3 bases from J, the junction contained 8 bases not matched to a gene. There are 16 residues in the CDR3. Germline-derived CDR1 and CDR2 are LGHDT and YNNKEL (reference sequence). The CDR3 region has the DNA TGTGCCAGCAGCCGCGGCAGGGGGCTTCACTACAATGAGCAGTTCTTC. It translates to CASSRGRGLHYNEQFF.

This clonotype was seen more than once but under ten times. This sequence joins TRBV20-1 and TRBJ2-5; D is possibly TRBD2 (6 bases). In germline, CDR1 is DFQATT, CDR2 SNEGSKA (reference sequence). The V gene lost 0 bases and the J gene lost 4 bases, with 15 bases spanning the gap. This CDR3 contains 15 residues. CDR3 sequence: CSARDGGLRRETQYF. The CDR3 DNA follows: TGCAGTGCTAGAGATGGGGGGTTAAGGCGAGAGACCCAGTACTTC.

The genes are TRBV10-3 and TRBJ2-1; TRBD2 aligns across 8 bases. Germline V lookup: CDR1 ENHRY, CDR2 SYGVKD. The CDR3 extends over 16 amino acids. J gave up 8 bases and V 6 bases, and 15 bases lay outside the gene matches. The CDR3 DNA sequence: TGTGCCATCAGGGTCGGCAGCGGGAGAAAAGGGGATGAGCAGTTCTTC. Residues: CAIRVGSGRKGDEQFF.

The J gene is TRBJ1-5, the V gene TRBV5-4, with D uncertain. Trimming took 4 bases from V and 2 from J, leaving 28 bases between them. Germline CDR1 reads SGHNT; CDR2 reads YYREEE (reference sequence). The CDR3 extends over 20 amino acids. The chain's CDR3 is CASSVDPTLSPLEGNQPQHF. CDR3 nucleotides: TGTGCCAGCAGCGTGGACCCGACTTTGTCCCCCTTAGAGGGCAATCAGCCCCAGCATTTT.

This clonotype occurred a few times. This rearrangement joins TRBV6-1 to TRBJ1-1; D is undetermined. The CDR3 consists of 13 residues. Germline loops: CDR1 MNHNS, CDR2 SASEGT. Trimming removed 6 bases from V and 5 bases from J, with 13 bases in between. CDR3 in amino acids: CASRRTPRTEAFF. The CDR3 coding sequence is TGTGCCAGCAGACGGACCCCTCGTACTGAAGCTTTCTTT.

The table lists this clonotype with many counts. The V call is TRBV20-1, the J call TRBJ2-3, with a tentative D call TRBD2 (6 bases). In germline, CDR1 is DFQATT, CDR2 SNEGSKA (reference sequence). The CDR3 runs 14 residues. Trimming removed 2 bases at V and 0 bases at J, with 9 bases between. The CDR3 coding sequence is TGCAGTGCTAGAAGGAGGGGTAGCACAGATACGCAGTATTTT. Translated: CSARRRGSTDTQYF.

The sample holds a few counts of this clonotype. This chain connects TRBV6-1 to TRBJ2-2, with D tentatively TRBD2 (5 bases). Germline V gene sequence: CDR1 MNHNS, CDR2 SASEGT. The CDR3 length is 16 residues. The V gene lost 5 bases and the J gene lost 5 bases, with 18 bases spanning the gap. CDR3 residues: CASSKEGALGTGELFF. Here the CDR3 DNA reads TGTGCCAGCAGTAAAGAGGGTGCCCTGGGGACCGGGGAGCTGTTTTTT.

CDR3 in DNA: TGCAGCGCGCTCACCAGGGTGGCCCGCTCTGGGGCCAACGTCCTGACTTTC. The encoded protein is CSALTRVARSGANVLTF. The chain uses TRBV29-1 and TRBJ2-6; D may be TRBD1 (5 bases). The CDR3 is 17 amino acids. Germline CDR1 SQVTM, CDR2 ANQGSEA. Trimming shortened V by 7 bases and J by 0 bases, and 19 bases separated the two germline ends.